Following are 16 T cell receptor beta chains from one sample sequenced in a study of long-term antiretroviral therapy in people with HIV. The run of the v3.0 immunoSEQ assay was at survey level. Clones were read by immunoSEQ multiplex PCR, and TCRdb kept only the in-frame ones, dropping some. The top ten hold around an eighth of the sample, which has under 20,000 clones, about 78% seen once. The sample was unsorted PBMCs, taken less than 3.3 years after starting antiretroviral therapy. The receptor set was obtained from a woman aged 40 to 55 with HIV.

A single count supports this clone. The chain uses TRBV9 and TRBJ2-3, with a weak D call TRBD2 (5 bases). There are 18 residues in the CDR3. CDR1 SGDLS and CDR2 YYNGEE come from the germline V gene. Trimming left V 4 bases short and J 1 base short, with 22 bases between. In DNA, the CDR3 is TGTGCCAGCAGCTCTGGGGAGCTCACCTTCCTAGGCACAGATACGCAGTATTTT. This gives the protein CASSSGELTFLGTDTQYF.

This chain connects TRBV2 to TRBJ2-3, with 7 bases identical to TRBD2. Unmatched junction bases numbered 3, after V lost 0 bases and J lost 6 bases. Germline V lookup: CDR1 SNHLY, CDR2 FYNNEI. This CDR3 is built from 14 residues. This CDR3 reads CASSEAVGGDTQYF. For the CDR3, the DNA is TGTGCCAGCAGTGAAGCAGTGGGAGGGGATACGCAGTATTTT. The entire variable domain, with the rest obtained from reference TRBV2 and TRBJ2-3, is as follows: EPEVTQTPSHQVTQMGQEVILRCVPISNHLYFYWYRQILGQKVEFLVSFYNNEISEKSEIFDDQFSVERPDGSNFTLKIRSTKLEDSAMYFCASSEAVGGDTQYFGPGTRLTVL.

This clone was observed a single time. The chain uses TRBV7-9 and TRBJ1-1; perhaps TRBD1 as D (5 bases). CDR3 length: 16 amino acids. The V gene's germline CDR1 is SEHNR and CDR2 FQNEAQ (reference sequence). V shed 3 bases and J shed 1 base, with 15 bases lying between them. In nucleotides, the CDR3 is TGTGCCAGCAGCTTCAAACGCGGGACTGGGAACACTGAAGCTTTCTTT. It specifies CASSFKRGTGNTEAFF.

This rearrangement joins TRBV6-5 to TRBJ2-3, with 11 nucleotides matching TRBD2. The V segment lost 4 bases and the J segment 6 bases; nucleotides outside the gene matches: 6. The CDR3 totals 15 residues. CDR1 and CDR2 (germline): MNHEY, SVGAGI. The CDR3 sequence: CASSLTSGEADTQYF. For the CDR3, the DNA is TGTGCCAGCAGTTTGACTAGCGGGGAAGCGGATACGCAGTATTTT.

This rearrangement joins TRBV7-7 to TRBJ2-1; no clear D gene. V lost 1 base and J 2 bases, leaving 9 bases between the germline ends. The CDR3 sequence is 15 residues long. The germline gives CDR1 SSHAT, CDR2 FNYEAQ (reference sequence). The DNA of the CDR3 is TGTGCCAGCAGCTTAGTTGCAGCGCCCTACAATGAGCAGTTCTTC. It translates to CASSLVAAPYNEQFF.

This clone was found once. J is TRBJ1-4 and V is TRBV30, with 8 bases aligning to TRBD1. Germline CDR1 GTSNPN, CDR2 SVGIG (reference sequence). J was trimmed by 7 bases and V by 0 bases; bases with no gene match: 7. CDR3 length equals 15 residues. The CDR3 DNA is TGTGCCTGGAGTGTGGGGACAGGAGAAGGTGAAAAACTGTTTTTT. Residues: CAWSVGTGEGEKLFF. Full variable domain (remainder filled in from reference TRBV30 and TRBJ1-4): SQTIHQWPATLVQPVGSPLSLECTVEGTSNPNLYWYRQAAGRGLQLLFYSVGIGQISSEVPQNLSASRPQDRQFILSSKKLLLSDSGFYLCAWSVGTGEGEKLFFGSGTQLSVL.

This clone appeared once. The chain joins TRBV25-1 to TRBJ2-1; 9 bases agree with TRBD2. Germline V gene sequence: CDR1 MGHDK, CDR2 SYGVNS. The CDR3 is 14 residues long. V lost 4 bases and J lost 6; bases outside the gene matches: 4. DNA for the CDR3: TGTGCCAGCAGTGTTGCGGGGGGGCTCAATGAGCAGTTCTTC. Translation gives CASSVAGGLNEQFF.

The chain employs TRBV5-1 and TRBJ2-1; 10 nucleotides align to TRBD2. V gave up 0 bases and J gave up 2 bases; unmatched junction bases: 2. Germline CDR1 and CDR2: SGHRS and YFSETQ. This CDR3 is built from 16 residues. CDR3 DNA: TGCGCCAGCAGCTTGGACAGCGGGGGGGCCTACAATGAGCAGTTCTTC. Translated: CASSLDSGGAYNEQFF.

This rearrangement joins TRBV5-6 to TRBJ2-2; D not resolved. Per the germline V gene, CDR1 is SGHDT and CDR2 is YYEEEE. The CDR3 sequence is 13 residues long. Trimming removed 0 bases at V and 2 bases at J, with 2 bases between. The CDR3 here is CASSLANTGELFF. The CDR3 coding sequence is TGTGCCAGCAGCTTGGCCAACACCGGGGAGCTGTTTTTT.

In DNA form, the CDR3 reads TGTGCCTGGACAGGGTTGGACACCATATATTTT. It codes for CAWTGLDTIYF. V is TRBV30 and J is TRBJ1-3; possibly TRBD1 for D (5 bases). This CDR3 has 11 residues. V dropped 4 bases and J dropped 8 bases, with 9 bases sitting between them. The germline CDR1 and CDR2 sequences are GTSNPN and SVGIG (reference sequence).

This chain uses TRBV10-3 with TRBJ1-1; D gene unclear. V shed 10 bases and J shed 7 bases, with 19 bases lying between them. This CDR3 has 13 amino acids. In germline, CDR1 is ENHRY, CDR2 SYGVKD. CDR3 nucleotides: TGTGCCAGTCTTCGAAGAGGAGCGGGTGAAGCTTTCTTT. Its protein is CASLRRGAGEAFF.

J is TRBJ2-6 and V is TRBV7-9, with D tentatively TRBD1 (6 bases). Trimming pared 3 bases from V and 1 base from J, leaving 13 bases between. The CDR3 sequence is 17 residues long. CDR1 is SEHNR, CDR2 FQNEAQ, per germline (reference sequence). DNA of the CDR3: TGTGCCAGCAGCTTCAGAATAACAGGGTCTGGGGCCAACGTCCTGACTTTC. It translates to CASSFRITGSGANVLTF.

The chain joins TRBV4-1 to TRBJ1-2, with D tentatively TRBD1 (6 bases). The germline V and J ends were trimmed by 8 bases and 0 bases, with 13 bases remaining between them. This CDR3 has 14 amino acids. In germline, CDR1 is MGHRA, CDR2 YSYEKL. DNA of the CDR3: TGCGCCAGCGCCCGGACAGAGACTAACTATGGCTACACCTTC. Its protein product is CASARTETNYGYTF.

This rearrangement joins TRBV6-6 to TRBJ2-7, with D possibly matching TRBD2 (5 bases). CDR3 length: 15 amino acids. V was clipped by 7 bases and J by 5 bases, with 21 bases between them. Germline loops: CDR1 MNHNY, CDR2 SVGAGI (reference sequence). CDR3 DNA: TGTGCCAGCACCGACCGAGGAAACGACGGGGACGAGCAGTACTTC. As protein: CASTDRGNDGDEQYF.

This clone was observed a single time. This rearrangement joins TRBV30 to TRBJ1-5; D gene unclear. Deletions cut 1 base from V and 7 bases from J, with 8 bases between. CDR1 is GTSNPN and CDR2 is SVGIG in the germline V gene (reference sequence). This CDR3 has 12 residues. The CDR3 DNA follows: TGTGCCTGGAGTGCTGGTAACCAGCCCCAGCATTTT. Translating gives CAWSAGNQPQHF.

The chain combines TRBV30 with TRBJ1-3; no clear D gene. CDR1 is GTSNPN and CDR2 is SVGIG in the germline V gene (reference sequence). V was pared by 3 bases and J by 0 bases, with 9 bases between. The CDR3 has 14 amino acids. The CDR3 here is CAWRGIRSGNTIYF. CDR3 in DNA: TGTGCCTGGAGGGGCATCCGCTCTGGAAACACCATATATTTT.